Reported below is one TCR beta chain. The sample comes from a study of T cell responses to AZD1222 COVID-19 vaccine. This CDR3 comprises 12 residues. Trimming pared 3 bases from V and 3 bases from J, leaving 6 bases between. The germline V gene has CDR1 WNHNN and CDR2 SYGVQD (reference sequence). Sequencing was performed with immunoSEQ multiplex PCR; in TCRdb, only in-frame clones are kept and a portion is missing. The table records roughly 140,000 clones, more than 85% of them present only once. Here the sequenced sample was peripheral blood, taken on day 0 of AZD1222 vaccination. The chain combines TRBV10-1 with TRBJ2-7; no clear D. The receptor comes from an adult in good health. The CDR3 DNA reads TGCGCCAGCAGTGAATCCCACTACGAGCAGTACTTC. Translated: CASSESHYEQYF.